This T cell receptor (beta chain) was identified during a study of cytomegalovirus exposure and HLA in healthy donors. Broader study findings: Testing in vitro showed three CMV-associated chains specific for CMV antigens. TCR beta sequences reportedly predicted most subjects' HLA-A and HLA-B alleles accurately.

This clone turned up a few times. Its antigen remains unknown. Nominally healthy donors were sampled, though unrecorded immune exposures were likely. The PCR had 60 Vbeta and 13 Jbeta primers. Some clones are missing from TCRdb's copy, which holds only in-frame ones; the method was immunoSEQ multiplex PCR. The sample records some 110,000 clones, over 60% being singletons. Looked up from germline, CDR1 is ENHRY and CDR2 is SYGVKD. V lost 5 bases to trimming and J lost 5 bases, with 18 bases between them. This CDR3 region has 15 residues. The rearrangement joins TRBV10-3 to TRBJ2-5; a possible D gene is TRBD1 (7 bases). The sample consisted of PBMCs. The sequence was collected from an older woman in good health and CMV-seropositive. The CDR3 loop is CAISTQPGGWETQYF. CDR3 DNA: TGTGCCATCAGTACCCAGCCAGGGGGGTGGGAGACCCAGTACTTC.